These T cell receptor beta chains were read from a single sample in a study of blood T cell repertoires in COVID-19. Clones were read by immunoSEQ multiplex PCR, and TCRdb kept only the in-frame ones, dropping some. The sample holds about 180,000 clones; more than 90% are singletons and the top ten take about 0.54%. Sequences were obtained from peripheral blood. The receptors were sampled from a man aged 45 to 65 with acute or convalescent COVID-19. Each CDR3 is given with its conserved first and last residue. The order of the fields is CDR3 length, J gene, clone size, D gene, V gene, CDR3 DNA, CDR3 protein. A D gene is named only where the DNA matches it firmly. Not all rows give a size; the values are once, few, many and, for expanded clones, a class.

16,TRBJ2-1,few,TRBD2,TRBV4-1,TGCGCCAGCAGCCAAGCGGGACTAGCGGGAAGTAATGAGCAGTTCTTC,CASSQAGLAGSNEQFF
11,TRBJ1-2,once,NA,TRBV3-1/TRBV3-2,TGTGCCAGCAGCCAATCTTATGGCTACACCTTC,CASSQSYGYTF
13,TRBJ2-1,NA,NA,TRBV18,TGTGCCAGCTCACCACCGGAGGGTCCTGAGCAGTTCTTC,CASSPPEGPEQFF
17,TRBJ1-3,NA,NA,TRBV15,TGTGCCACCAGCAGAGTTCGTAGAGTCCGCTCTGGAAACACCATATATTTT,CATSRVRRVRSGNTIYF
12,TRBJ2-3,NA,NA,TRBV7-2,TGTGCCAGCAGCTCGCGTACAGATACGCAGTATTTT,CASSSRTDTQYF
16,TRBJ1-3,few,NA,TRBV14,TGTGCCAGCAGCCAAGATGGCGAGGCGAAGGGAAACACCATATATTTT,CASSQDGEAKGNTIYF
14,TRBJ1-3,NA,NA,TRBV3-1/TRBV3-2,TGTGCCAGCAGCCCCGATGCAGGGCGAAACACCATATATTTT,CASSPDAGRNTIYF
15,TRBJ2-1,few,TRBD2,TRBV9,TGTGCCAGCAGCGTAGGAGGGAGGGGTCTAAATGAGCAGTTCTTC,CASSVGGRGLNEQFF
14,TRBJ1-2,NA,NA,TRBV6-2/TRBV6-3,TGTGCCAGCAGTTACTCCTTGACAGCCAACGGCTACACCTTC,CASSYSLTANGYTF
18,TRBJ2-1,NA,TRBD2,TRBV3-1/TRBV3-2,TGTGCCAGCAGCGACGGTCGCCTAGCGGGAGGGTTTAGAAATGAGCAGTTCTTC,CASSDGRLAGGFRNEQFF
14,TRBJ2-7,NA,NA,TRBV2,TGTGCCAGCAGTGACTTACAGGGCCCCTACGAGCAGTACTTC,CASSDLQGPYEQYF
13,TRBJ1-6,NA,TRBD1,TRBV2,TGTGCCAGCGGGGACAGAGAACGTTCACCCCTCCACTTT,CASGDRERSPLHF
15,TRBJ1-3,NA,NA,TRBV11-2,TGTGCCAGCAGCTTAGAGGCAGGCTCTGGAAACACCATATATTTT,CASSLEAGSGNTIYF
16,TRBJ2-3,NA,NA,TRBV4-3,TGCGCCAGCAGCCAGCGGGCCGGGAGCAGCACAGATACGCAGTATTTT,CASSQRAGSSTDTQYF
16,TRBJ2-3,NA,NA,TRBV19,TGTGCCAGTAGTATGTTGGCCGCCCCTAGCACAGATACGCAGTATTTT,CASSMLAAPSTDTQYF
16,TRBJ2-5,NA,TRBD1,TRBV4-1,TGCGCCAGCAGCCAAGCCTTCCGGGACAGGGAAGAGACCCAGTACTTC,CASSQAFRDREETQYF
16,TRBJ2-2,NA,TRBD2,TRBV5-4,TGTGCCAGCAGCCACTCCGGGACTAGCCTCCCCGGGGAGCTGTTTTTT,CASSHSGTSLPGELFF
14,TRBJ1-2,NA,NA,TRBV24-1,TGTGCCACCAGTGATTTGCAGACAGCCTATGGCTACACCTTC,CATSDLQTAYGYTF
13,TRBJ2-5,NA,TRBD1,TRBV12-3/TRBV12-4,TGTGCCAGCAGTTCGACAGGGACAGAGACCCAGTACTTC,CASSSTGTETQYF
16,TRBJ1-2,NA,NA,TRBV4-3,TGCGCCAGCAGCCAATCCCCGGGGGGTTACAACTATGGCTACACCTTC,CASSQSPGGYNYGYTF
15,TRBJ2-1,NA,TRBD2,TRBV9,TGTGCCAGCAGCGTTAGCGGGAGAGGGTACAATGAGCAGTTCTTC,CASSVSGRGYNEQFF
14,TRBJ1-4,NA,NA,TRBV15,TGTGCCACCAGCGGTACAGGCCCTTATGAAAAACTGTTTTTT,CATSGTGPYEKLFF
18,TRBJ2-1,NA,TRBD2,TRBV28,TGTGCCAGCAGTCTAGGGACTAGCGGGGGGGCCGGGAACAATGAGCAGTTCTTC,CASSLGTSGGAGNNEQFF
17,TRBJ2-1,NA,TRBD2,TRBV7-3,TGTGCCAGCAGCTTAAGTGGACTAGCGGGAGGGTACAATGAGCAGTTCTTC,CASSLSGLAGGYNEQFF
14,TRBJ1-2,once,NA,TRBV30,TGTGCCTGGAGTGTAAGCGGCGCGGGCTATGGCTACACCTTC,CAWSVSGAGYGYTF
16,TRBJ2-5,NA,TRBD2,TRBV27,TGTGCCAGCAGTTTCCTAGCGGGAGAGAGTCCGGAGACCCAGTACTTC,CASSFLAGESPETQYF
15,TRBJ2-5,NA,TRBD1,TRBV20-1,TGCAGTGCTATTGACAGGGGGCCATGGGGAGGGACCCAGTACTTC,CSAIDRGPWGGTQYF
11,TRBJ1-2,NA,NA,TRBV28,TGTGCCAGCAGTCCCAGACAGGGCTACACCTTC,CASSPRQGYTF
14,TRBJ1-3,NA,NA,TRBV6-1,TGTGCCAGCAGTGAACGGAGCTCTGGAAACACCATATATTTT,CASSERSSGNTIYF
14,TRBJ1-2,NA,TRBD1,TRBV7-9,TGTGCCAGCAGTCGGGACAGGGGGCTGGATGGCTACACCTTC,CASSRDRGLDGYTF
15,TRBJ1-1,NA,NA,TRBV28,TGTGCCAGCAGTTTACCGGGACACGGGAACACTGAAGCTTTCTTT,CASSLPGHGNTEAFF